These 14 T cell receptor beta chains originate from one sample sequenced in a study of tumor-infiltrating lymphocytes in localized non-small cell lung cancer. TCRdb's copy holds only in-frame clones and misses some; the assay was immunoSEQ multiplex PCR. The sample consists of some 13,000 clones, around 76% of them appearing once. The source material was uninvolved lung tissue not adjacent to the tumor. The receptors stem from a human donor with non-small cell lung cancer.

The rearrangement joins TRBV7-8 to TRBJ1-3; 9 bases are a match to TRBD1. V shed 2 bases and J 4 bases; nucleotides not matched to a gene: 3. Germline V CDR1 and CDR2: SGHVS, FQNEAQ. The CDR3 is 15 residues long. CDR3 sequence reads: CASSLTGGGGNTIYF. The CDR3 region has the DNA TGTGCCAGCAGCTTAACAGGGGGCGGCGGAAACACCATATATTTT.

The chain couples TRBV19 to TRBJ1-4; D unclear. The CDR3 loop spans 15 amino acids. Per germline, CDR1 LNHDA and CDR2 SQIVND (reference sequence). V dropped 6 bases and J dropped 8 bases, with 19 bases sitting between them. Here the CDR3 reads CASRNEGISGEKLFF. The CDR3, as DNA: TGTGCCAGTAGAAATGAGGGTATTTCGGGAGAAAAACTGTTTTTT.

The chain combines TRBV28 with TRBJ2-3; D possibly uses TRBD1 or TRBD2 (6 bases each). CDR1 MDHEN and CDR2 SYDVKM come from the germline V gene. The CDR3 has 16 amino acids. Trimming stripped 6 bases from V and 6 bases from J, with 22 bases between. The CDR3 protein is CASRPSGARVVDTQYF. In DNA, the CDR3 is TGTGCCAGCAGACCATCGGGGGCGCGAGTCGTCGATACGCAGTATTTT.

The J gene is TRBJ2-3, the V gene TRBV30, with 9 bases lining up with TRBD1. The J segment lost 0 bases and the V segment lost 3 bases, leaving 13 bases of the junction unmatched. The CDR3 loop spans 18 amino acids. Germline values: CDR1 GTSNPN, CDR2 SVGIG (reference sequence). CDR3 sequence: CAWRTTGGAGTSTDTQYF. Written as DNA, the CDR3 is TGTGCCTGGAGAACTACAGGGGGCGCGGGGACTAGCACAGATACGCAGTATTTT.

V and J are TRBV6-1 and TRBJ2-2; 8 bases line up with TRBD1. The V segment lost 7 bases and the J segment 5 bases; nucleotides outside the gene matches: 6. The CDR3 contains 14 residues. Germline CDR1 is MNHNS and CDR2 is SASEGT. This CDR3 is CASNPDRDTGELFF. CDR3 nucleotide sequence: TGTGCCAGCAACCCGGACAGGGATACCGGGGAGCTGTTTTTT.

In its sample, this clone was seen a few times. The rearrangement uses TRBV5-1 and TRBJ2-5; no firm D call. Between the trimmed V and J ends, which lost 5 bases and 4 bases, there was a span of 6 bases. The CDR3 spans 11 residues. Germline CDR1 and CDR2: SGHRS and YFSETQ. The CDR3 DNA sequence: TGCGCCAGCAGATCCGGAGAGACCCAGTACTTC. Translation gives CASRSGETQYF.

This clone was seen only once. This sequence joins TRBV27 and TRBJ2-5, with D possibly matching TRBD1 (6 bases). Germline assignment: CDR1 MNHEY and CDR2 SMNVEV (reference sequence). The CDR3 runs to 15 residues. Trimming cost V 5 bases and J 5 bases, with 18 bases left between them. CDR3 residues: CASSLTGPISETQYF. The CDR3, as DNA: TGTGCCAGCAGTCTCACAGGGCCAATAAGCGAGACCCAGTACTTC.

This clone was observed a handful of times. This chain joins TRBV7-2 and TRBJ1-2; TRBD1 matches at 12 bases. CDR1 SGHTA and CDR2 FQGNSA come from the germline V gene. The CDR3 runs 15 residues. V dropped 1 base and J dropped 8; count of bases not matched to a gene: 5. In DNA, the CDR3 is TGTGCCAGCAGCTTAGACCGGGACAGGGGGCTCGGCTACACCTTC. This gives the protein CASSLDRDRGLGYTF.

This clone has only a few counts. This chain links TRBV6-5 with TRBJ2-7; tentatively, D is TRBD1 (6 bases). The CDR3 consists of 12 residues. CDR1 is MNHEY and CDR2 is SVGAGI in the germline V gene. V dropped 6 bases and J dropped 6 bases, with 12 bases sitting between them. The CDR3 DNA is TGTGCCAGCAGCCAACAGGGAAGCGAGCAGTACTTC. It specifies CASSQQGSEQYF.

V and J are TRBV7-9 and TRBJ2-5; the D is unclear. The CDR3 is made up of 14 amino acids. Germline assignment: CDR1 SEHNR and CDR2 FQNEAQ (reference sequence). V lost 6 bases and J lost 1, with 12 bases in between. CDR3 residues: CASSPDTLQETQYF. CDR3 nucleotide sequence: TGTGCCAGCAGTCCAGACACTCTCCAAGAGACCCAGTACTTC. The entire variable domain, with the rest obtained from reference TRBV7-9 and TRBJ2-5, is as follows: DTGVSQNPRHKITKRGQNVTFRCDPISEHNRLYWYRQTLGQGPEFLTYFQNEAQLEKSRLLSDRFSAERPKGSFSTLEIQRTEQGDSAMYLCASSPDTLQETQYFGPGTRLLVL.

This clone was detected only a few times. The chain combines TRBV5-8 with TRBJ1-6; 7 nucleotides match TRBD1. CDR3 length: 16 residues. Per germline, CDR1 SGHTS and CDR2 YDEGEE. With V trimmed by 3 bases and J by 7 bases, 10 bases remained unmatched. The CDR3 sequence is CASSWRQGLGNSPLHF. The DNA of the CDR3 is TGTGCCAGCAGCTGGAGACAGGGCCTAGGAAATTCACCCCTCCACTTT. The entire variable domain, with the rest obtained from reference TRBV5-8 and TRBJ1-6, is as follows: EAGVTQSPTHLIKTRGQQATLRCSPISGHTSVYWYQQALGLGLQFLLWYDEGEERNRGNFPPRFSGRQFPNYSSELNVNALELEDSALYLCASSWRQGLGNSPLHFGNGTRLTVT.

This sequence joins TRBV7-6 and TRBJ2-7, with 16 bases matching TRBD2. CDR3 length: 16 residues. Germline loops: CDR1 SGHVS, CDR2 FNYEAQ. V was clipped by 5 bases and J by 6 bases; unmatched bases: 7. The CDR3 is CASSPGTSGGAGEQYF. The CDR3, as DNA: TGTGCCAGCAGCCCAGGGACTAGCGGGGGGGCTGGCGAGCAGTACTTC.

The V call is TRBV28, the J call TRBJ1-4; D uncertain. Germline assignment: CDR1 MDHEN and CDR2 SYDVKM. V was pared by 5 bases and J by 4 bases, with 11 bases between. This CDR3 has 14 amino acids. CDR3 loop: CASSAPGNNEKLFF. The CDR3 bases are TGTGCCAGCAGTGCCCCGGGTAATAATGAAAAACTGTTTTTT.

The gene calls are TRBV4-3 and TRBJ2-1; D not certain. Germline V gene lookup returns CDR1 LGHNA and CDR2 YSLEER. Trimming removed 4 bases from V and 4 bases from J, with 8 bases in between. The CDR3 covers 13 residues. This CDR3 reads CASSPNRYNEQFF. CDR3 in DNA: TGCGCCAGCAGCCCCAACAGATACAATGAGCAGTTCTTC.